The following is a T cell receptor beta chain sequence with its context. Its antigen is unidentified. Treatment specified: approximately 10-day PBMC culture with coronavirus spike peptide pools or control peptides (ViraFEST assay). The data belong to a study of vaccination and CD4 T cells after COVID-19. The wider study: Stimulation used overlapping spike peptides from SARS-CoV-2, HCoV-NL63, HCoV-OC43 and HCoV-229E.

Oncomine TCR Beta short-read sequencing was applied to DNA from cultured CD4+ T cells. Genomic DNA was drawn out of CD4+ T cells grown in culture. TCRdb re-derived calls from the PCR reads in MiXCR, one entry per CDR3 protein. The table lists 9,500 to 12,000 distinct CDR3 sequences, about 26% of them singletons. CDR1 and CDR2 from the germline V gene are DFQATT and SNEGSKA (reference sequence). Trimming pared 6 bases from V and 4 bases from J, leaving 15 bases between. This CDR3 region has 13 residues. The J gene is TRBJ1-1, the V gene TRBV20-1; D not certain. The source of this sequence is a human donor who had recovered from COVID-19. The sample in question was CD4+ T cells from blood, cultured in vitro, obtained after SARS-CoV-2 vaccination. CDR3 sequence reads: CSARPVLGTEAFF. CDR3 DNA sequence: TGCAGTGCCAGACCAGTCCTCGGCACTGAAGCTTTCTTT.